This TCR beta chain was recovered during a study of T cell responses to AZD1222 COVID-19 vaccine. Clones were sequenced by immunoSEQ multiplex PCR, and TCRdb holds only the in-frame ones, with some missing. Of approximately 150,000 clones in the sample, under 95% were seen once. A word on this clone: The antigen remains unidentified.

Per the germline V gene, CDR1 is SGHRS and CDR2 is YFSETQ. This CDR3 contains 15 residues. After removal of 5 bases from V and 4 bases from J, the junction contained 5 bases not matched to a gene. The study's findings and limits: Donors, mostly white British, included more females; clonal diversity was possibly underestimated. Elevations in Spike-specific TCR breadth and depth followed administration of two AZD1222 doses. Vaccine-associated CD4 TCRs spanned spike, dominant at 160-218 and 743-854.

This chain uses TRBV5-1 with TRBJ2-1; 11 nucleotides match TRBD2. The sequences come from peripheral blood, collected on day 0 of AZD1222 vaccination. The TCR originated in an adult in good health. The CDR3 spells CASSAGTSGYNEQFF. The CDR3 DNA is TGCGCCAGCAGTGCCGGGACTAGCGGATACAATGAGCAGTTCTTC.